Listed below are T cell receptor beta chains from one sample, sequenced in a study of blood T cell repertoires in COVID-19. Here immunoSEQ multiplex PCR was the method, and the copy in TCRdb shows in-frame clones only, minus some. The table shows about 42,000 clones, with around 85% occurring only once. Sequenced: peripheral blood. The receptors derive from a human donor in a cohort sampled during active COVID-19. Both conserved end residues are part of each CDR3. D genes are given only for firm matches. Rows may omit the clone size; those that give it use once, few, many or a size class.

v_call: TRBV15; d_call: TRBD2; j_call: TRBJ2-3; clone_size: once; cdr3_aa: CATSRTSGLVTDTQYF; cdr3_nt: TGTGCCACCAGCCGGACTAGCGGGCTTGTCACAGATACGCAGTATTTT
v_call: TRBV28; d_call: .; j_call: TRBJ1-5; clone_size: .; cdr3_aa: CASRIHPYQPQHF; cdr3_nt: TGTGCCAGCAGGATACATCCGTATCAGCCCCAGCATTTT
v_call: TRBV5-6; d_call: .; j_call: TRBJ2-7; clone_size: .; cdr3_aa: CASSFGGHSYEQYF; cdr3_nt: TGTGCCAGCAGCTTTGGTGGCCACTCCTACGAGCAGTACTTC
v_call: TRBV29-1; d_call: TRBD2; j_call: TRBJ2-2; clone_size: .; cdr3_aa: CSFLAGGPDTGELFF; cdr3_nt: TGCAGCTTTCTAGCGGGGGGGCCGGACACCGGGGAGCTGTTTTTT
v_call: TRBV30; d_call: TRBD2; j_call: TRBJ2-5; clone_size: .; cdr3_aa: CAWSRRGGGETQYF; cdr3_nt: TGTGCCTGGAGTCGGCGGGGGGGTGGAGAGACCCAGTACTTC
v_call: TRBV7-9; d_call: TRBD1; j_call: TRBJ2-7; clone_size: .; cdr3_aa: CASSPSDRAWGEQYF; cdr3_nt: TGTGCCAGCAGCCCCTCGGACAGGGCGTGGGGGGAGCAGTACTTC
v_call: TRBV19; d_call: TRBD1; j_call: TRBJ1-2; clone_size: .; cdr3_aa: CASSQPGGIYGYTF; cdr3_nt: TGTGCCAGTAGTCAGCCAGGGGGCATATATGGCTACACCTTC
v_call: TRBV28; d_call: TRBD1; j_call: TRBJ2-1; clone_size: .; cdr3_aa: CASSLGQVQFF; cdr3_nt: TGTGCCAGCAGTTTAGGACAGGTGCAGTTCTTC
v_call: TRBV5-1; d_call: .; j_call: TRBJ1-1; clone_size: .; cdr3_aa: CASSSTRLNTEAFF; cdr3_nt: TGCGCCAGCAGCTCGACACGTTTGAACACTGAAGCTTTCTTT
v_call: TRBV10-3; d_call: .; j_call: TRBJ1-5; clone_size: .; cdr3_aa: CAIRGESNQPQHF; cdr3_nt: TGTGCCATCAGGGGAGAAAGCAATCAGCCCCAGCATTTT
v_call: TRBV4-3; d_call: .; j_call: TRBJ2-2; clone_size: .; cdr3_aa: CASSQGGGSNTGELFF; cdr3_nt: TGCGCCAGCAGCCAAGGAGGGGGTTCGAACACCGGGGAGCTGTTTTTT
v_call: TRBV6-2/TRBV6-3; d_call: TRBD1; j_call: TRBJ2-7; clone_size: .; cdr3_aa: CASSYHQGAIGEQYF; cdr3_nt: TGTGCCAGCAGTTATCACCAGGGGGCTATTGGCGAGCAGTACTTC
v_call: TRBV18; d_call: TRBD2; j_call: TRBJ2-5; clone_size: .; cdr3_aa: CASSLQRASGAQEETQYF; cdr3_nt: TGTGCCAGCTCACTACAGAGGGCCAGCGGGGCTCAGGAAGAGACCCAGTACTTC
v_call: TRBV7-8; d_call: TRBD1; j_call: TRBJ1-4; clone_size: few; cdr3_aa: CASSPGGTGGEGKLFF; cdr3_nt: TGTGCCAGCAGCCCAGGGGGCACAGGGGGAGAGGGAAAACTGTTTTTT
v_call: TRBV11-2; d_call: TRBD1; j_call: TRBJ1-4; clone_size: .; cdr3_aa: CASSLAFDRVNEKLFF; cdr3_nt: TGTGCCAGCAGCTTAGCCTTCGACAGGGTAAATGAAAAACTGTTTTTT
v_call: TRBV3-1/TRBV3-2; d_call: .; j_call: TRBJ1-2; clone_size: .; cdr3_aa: CASSPEPRYGYTF; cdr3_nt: TGTGCCAGCAGCCCGGAGCCGCGCTATGGCTACACCTTC
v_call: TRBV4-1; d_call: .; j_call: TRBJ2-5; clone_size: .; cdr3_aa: CASSQEGAGTQYF; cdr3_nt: TGCGCCAGCAGCCAAGAAGGGGCCGGGACCCAGTACTTC
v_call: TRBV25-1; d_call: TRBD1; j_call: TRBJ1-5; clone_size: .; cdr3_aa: CASSEPSRDRWDQPQHF; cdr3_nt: TGTGCCAGCAGTGAGCCCAGCCGGGACAGGTGGGATCAGCCCCAGCATTTT
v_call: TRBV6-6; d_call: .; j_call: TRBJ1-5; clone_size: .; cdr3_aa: CASSPDSPNQPQHF; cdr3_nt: TGTGCCAGCAGCCCTGACAGCCCCAATCAGCCCCAGCATTTT
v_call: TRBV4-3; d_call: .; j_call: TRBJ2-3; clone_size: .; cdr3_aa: CASSQDDMGRDTQYF; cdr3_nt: TGCGCCAGCAGCCAAGATGATATGGGGAGAGATACGCAGTATTTT
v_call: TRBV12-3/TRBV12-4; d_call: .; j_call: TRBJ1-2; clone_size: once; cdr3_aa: CASSPAEGYGYTF; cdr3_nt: TGTGCCAGCAGCCCCGCCGAGGGCTATGGCTACACCTTC
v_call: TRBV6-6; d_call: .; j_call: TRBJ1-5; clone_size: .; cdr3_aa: CASSPGRGSNQPQHF; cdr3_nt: TGTGCCAGCAGCCCCGGTAGGGGTAGCAATCAGCCCCAGCATTTT
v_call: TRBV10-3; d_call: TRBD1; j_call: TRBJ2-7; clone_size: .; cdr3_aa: CAIWPGQETHEQYF; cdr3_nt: TGTGCCATTTGGCCGGGACAGGAAACACACGAGCAGTACTTC
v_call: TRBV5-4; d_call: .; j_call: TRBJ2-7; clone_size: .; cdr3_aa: CASSLGDLEYF; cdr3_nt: TGTGCCAGCAGCTTGGGAGATCTGGAGTACTTC
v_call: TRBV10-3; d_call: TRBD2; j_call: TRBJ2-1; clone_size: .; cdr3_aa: CAISAALAGENEQFF; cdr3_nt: TGTGCCATCAGTGCGGCACTAGCGGGGGAAAATGAGCAGTTCTTC
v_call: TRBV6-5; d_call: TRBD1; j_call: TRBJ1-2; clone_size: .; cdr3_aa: CASRPLDRGYGYTF; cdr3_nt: TGTGCCAGCAGGCCCCTAGACAGGGGCTATGGCTACACCTTC
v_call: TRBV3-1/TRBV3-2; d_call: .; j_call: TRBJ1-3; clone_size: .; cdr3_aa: CASSQGAGEGDGNTIYF; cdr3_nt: TGTGCCAGCAGCCAAGGGGCGGGAGAGGGGGACGGAAACACCATATATTTT
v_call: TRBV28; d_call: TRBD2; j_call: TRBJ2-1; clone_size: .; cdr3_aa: CASSSLETSGSYNEQFF; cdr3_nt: TGTGCCAGCAGTTCTTTGGAGACTAGCGGATCTTACAATGAGCAGTTCTTC
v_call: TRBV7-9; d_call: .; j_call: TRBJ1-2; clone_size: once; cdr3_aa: CASSLLTGRAANYGYTF; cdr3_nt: TGTGCCAGCAGCTTACTCACAGGCAGGGCGGCGAACTATGGCTACACCTTC
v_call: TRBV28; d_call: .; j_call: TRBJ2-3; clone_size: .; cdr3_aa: CASTQSTDTQYF; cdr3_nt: TGTGCCAGCACCCAATCCACAGATACGCAGTATTTT
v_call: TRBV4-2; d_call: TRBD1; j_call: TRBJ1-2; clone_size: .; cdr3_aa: CASSQATIQGAGYTF; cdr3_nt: TGTGCCAGCAGCCAAGCAACAATCCAGGGGGCGGGCTACACCTTC
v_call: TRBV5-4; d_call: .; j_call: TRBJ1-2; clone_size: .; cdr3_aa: CASGGYDGPNYGYTF; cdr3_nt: TGTGCCAGCGGGGGGTATGACGGGCCTAACTATGGCTACACCTTC
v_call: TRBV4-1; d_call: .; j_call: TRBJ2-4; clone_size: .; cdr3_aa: CASSPGTLVAKNIQYF; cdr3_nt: TGCGCCAGCAGCCCTGGGACACTCGTAGCCAAAAACATTCAGTACTTC
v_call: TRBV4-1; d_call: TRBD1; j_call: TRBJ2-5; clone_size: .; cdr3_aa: CASSLTGGAWETQYF; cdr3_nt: TGCGCCAGCAGCCTAACAGGGGGCGCATGGGAGACCCAGTACTTC
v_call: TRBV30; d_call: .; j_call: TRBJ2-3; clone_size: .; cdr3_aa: CAWSLGGGRADTQYF; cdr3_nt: TGTGCCTGGAGTCTGGGGGGGGGCCGGGCAGATACGCAGTATTTT
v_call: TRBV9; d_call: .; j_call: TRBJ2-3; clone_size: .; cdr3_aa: CASSVAVTSTDTQYF; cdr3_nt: TGTGCCAGCAGCGTAGCGGTGACTAGCACAGATACGCAGTATTTT
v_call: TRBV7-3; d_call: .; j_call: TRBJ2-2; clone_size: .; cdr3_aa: CASSYLRESGELFF; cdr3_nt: TGTGCCAGCAGCTACCTCAGGGAATCCGGGGAGCTGTTTTTT
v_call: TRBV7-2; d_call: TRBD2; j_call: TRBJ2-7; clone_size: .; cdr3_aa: CASSLAASGGPYEQYF; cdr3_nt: TGTGCCAGCAGCTTAGCGGCTAGCGGGGGCCCCTACGAGCAGTACTTC
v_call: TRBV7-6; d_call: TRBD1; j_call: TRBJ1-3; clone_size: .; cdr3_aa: CASSFGTGLSGNTIYF; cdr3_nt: TGTGCCAGCAGCTTTGGGACAGGGTTATCTGGAAACACCATATATTTT
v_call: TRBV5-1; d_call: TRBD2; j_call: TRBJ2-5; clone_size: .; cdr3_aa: CASSPSVAGGAETQYF; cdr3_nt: TGCGCCAGCAGCCCCTCAGTAGCGGGGGGCGCGGAGACCCAGTACTTC
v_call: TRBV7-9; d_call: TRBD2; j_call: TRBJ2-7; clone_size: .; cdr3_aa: CASSPPGAGGYEQYF; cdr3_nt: TGTGCCAGCAGCCCGCCGGGAGCGGGGGGCTACGAGCAGTACTTC
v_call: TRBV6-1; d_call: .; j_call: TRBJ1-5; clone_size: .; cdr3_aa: CASSEAGGDQPQHF; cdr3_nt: TGTGCCAGCAGTGAAGCAGGCGGCGATCAGCCCCAGCATTTT
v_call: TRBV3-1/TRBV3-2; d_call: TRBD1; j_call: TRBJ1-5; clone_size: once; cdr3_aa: CASSHGTGGIKPQHF; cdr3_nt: TGTGCCAGCAGCCACGGGACAGGGGGAATAAAGCCCCAGCATTTT
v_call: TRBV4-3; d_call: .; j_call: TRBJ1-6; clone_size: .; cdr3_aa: CASSQVIYNSPLHF; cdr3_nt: TGCGCCAGCAGCCAAGTCATTTATAATTCACCCCTCCACTTT
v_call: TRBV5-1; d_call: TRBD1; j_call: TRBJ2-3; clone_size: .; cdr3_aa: CASSLAYTGGGKDTQYF; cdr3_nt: TGCGCCAGCAGCTTGGCCTACACAGGGGGCGGAAAAGATACGCAGTATTTT
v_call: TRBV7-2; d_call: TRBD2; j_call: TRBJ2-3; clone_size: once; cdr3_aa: CASTEGLAGSNTQYF; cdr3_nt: TGTGCCAGCACCGAAGGCTTAGCGGGATCCAATACGCAGTATTTT
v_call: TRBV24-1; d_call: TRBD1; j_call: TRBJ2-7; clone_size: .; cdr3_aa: CATSDSGTGPYEQYF; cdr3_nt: TGTGCCACCAGTGATTCCGGGACAGGTCCCTACGAGCAGTACTTC
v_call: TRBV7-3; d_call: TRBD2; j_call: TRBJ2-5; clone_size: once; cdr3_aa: CASSPGTSGGARGETQYF; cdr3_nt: TGTGCCAGCAGCCCGGGGACTAGCGGGGGCGCCCGGGGAGAGACCCAGTACTTC
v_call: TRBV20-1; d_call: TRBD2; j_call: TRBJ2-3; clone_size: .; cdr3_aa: CSASLAGEIADTQYF; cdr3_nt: TGCAGTGCTAGTCTAGCGGGGGAAATTGCAGATACGCAGTATTTT
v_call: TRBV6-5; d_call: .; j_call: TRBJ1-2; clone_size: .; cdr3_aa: CASSYSMPGEGYTF; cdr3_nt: TGTGCCAGCAGTTACTCGATGCCAGGGGAAGGCTACACCTTC
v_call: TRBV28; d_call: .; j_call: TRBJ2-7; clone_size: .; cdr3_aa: CASSSSGEQNEQYF; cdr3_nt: TGTGCCAGCAGTTCTTCCGGGGAACAGAACGAGCAGTACTTC
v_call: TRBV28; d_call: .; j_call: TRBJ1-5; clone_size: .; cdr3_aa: CASDGRLLQPQHF; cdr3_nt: TGTGCCAGTGACGGCAGGCTCCTTCAGCCCCAGCATTTT
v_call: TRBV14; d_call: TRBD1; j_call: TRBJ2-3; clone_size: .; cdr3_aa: CASRPPGQLTDTQYF; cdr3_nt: TGTGCCAGCAGGCCTCCGGGACAGCTCACAGATACGCAGTATTTT